The rows below give T cell receptor beta chains drawn from one sample of a study of T cells in Graves' hyperthyroidism and ophthalmopathy. TCRdb re-called the multiplex PCR reads through MiXCR, storing one row per CDR3 protein. The profile shows more than 500,000 distinct CDR3 sequences, roughly 15% of them singletons. Sequenced material: blood. The source is a woman in her 30s with Graves' ophthalmopathy. The CDR3 runs from the conserved cysteine through the conserved F or W. Fields, in order: J gene, V gene, clone size, CDR3 length, D gene, CDR3 protein, CDR3 DNA. The D gene is left open where the match is weak. Some rows mark clone size as missing; the rest say once, few, many or name a class of expanded clone.

j_call: TRBJ1-1; v_call: TRBV6-1; clone_size: many; cdr3_length: 14; d_call: -; cdr3_aa: CASSEPGGYTEAFF; cdr3_nt: TGTGCCAGCAGTGAGCCGGGGGGCTACACTGAAGCTTTCTTT
j_call: TRBJ2-1; v_call: TRBV10-3; clone_size: -; cdr3_length: 12; d_call: TRBD1; cdr3_aa: CAIQGASDEQFF; cdr3_nt: TGTGCCATTCAGGGGGCTTCCGATGAGCAGTTCTTC
j_call: TRBJ1-2; v_call: TRBV10-3; clone_size: -; cdr3_length: 13; d_call: -; cdr3_aa: CAISKDTVDGYTF; cdr3_nt: TGTGCCATCAGTAAGGACACCGTCGATGGCTACACCTTC
j_call: TRBJ2-3; v_call: TRBV12-3/TRBV12-4; clone_size: -; cdr3_length: 17; d_call: TRBD2; cdr3_aa: CASSPLSGLAGYGTQYF; cdr3_nt: TGTGCCAGCAGCCCTTTGTCGGGACTAGCGGGTTACGGTACGCAGTATTTT
j_call: TRBJ2-6; v_call: TRBV19; clone_size: -; cdr3_length: 22; d_call: TRBD2; cdr3_aa: CASSIIPRGLAGGVRRANVLTF; cdr3_nt: TGTGCCAGTAGTATAATTCCCCGGGGACTAGCGGGAGGCGTAAGGAGGGCCAACGTCCTGACTTTC
j_call: TRBJ2-5; v_call: TRBV7-3; clone_size: -; cdr3_length: 13; d_call: -; cdr3_aa: CASSPSKGGTQYF; cdr3_nt: TGTGCCAGCAGCCCGTCCAAGGGAGGGACCCAGTACTTC
j_call: TRBJ1-4; v_call: TRBV28; clone_size: -; cdr3_length: 15; d_call: TRBD1; cdr3_aa: CASSPEGQHNEKLFF; cdr3_nt: TGTGCCAGCAGTCCAGAGGGACAGCATAATGAAAAACTGTTTTTT
j_call: TRBJ2-3; v_call: TRBV6-2/TRBV6-3; clone_size: few; cdr3_length: 16; d_call: -; cdr3_aa: CASSYTAFNPTDTQYF; cdr3_nt: TGTGCCAGCAGTTACACAGCCTTTAATCCCACAGATACGCAGTATTTT
j_call: TRBJ1-4; v_call: TRBV6-2/TRBV6-3; clone_size: -; cdr3_length: 14; d_call: -; cdr3_aa: CASGPRGGNEKLFF; cdr3_nt: TGTGCCAGCGGCCCCAGGGGAGGGAATGAAAAACTGTTTTTT
j_call: TRBJ2-6; v_call: TRBV6-2/TRBV6-3; clone_size: -; cdr3_length: 13; d_call: -; cdr3_aa: CASSYVGANVLTF; cdr3_nt: TGTGCCAGCAGTTACGTCGGGGCCAACGTCCTGACTTTC
j_call: TRBJ1-3; v_call: TRBV7-9; clone_size: many; cdr3_length: 16; d_call: -; cdr3_aa: CASSFKGIFSGNTIYF; cdr3_nt: TGTGCCAGCAGCTTTAAGGGAATCTTCTCTGGAAACACCATATATTTT